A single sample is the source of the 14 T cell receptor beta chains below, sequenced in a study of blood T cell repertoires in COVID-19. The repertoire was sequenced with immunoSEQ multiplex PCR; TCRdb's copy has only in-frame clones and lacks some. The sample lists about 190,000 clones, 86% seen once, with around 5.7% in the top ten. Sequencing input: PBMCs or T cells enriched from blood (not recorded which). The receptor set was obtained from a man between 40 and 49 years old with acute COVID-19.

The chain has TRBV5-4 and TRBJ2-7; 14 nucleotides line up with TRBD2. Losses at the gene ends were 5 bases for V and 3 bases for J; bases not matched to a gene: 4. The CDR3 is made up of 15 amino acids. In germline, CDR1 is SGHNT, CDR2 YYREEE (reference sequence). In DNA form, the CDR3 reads TGTGCCAGCAGTCAGACTAGCGGGAGGGTCTACGAGCAGTACTTC. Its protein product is CASSQTSGRVYEQYF. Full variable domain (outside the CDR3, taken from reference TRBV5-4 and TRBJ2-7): ETGVTQSPTHLIKTRGQQVTLRCSSQSGHNTVSWYQQALGQGPQFIFQYYREEENGRGNFPPRFSGLQFPNYSSELNVNALELDDSALYLCASSQTSGRVYEQYFGPGTRLTVT.

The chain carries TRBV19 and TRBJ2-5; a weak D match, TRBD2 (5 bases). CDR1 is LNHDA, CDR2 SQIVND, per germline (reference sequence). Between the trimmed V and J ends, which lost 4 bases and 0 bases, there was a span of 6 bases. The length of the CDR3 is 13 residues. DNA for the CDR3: TGTGCCAGTAGTACCGGGAACCAAGAGACCCAGTACTTC. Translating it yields CASSTGNQETQYF.

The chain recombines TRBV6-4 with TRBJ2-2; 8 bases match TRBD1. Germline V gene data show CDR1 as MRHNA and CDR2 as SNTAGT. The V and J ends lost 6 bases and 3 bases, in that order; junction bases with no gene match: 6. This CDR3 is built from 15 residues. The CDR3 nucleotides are TGTGCCAGCAGCGCAGGGGGCACGGACACCGGGGAGCTGTTTTTT. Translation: CASSAGGTDTGELFF.

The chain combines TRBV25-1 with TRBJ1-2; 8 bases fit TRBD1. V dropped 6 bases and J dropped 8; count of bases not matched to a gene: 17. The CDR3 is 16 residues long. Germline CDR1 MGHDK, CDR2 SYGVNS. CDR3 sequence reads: CASSRGQGAGVFGYTF. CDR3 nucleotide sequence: TGTGCCAGCAGCCGCGGACAGGGCGCCGGCGTCTTCGGCTACACCTTC.

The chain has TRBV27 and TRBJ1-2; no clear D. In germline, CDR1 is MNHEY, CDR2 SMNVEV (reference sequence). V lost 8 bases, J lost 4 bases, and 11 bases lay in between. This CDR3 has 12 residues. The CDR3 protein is CASPFRGYGYTF. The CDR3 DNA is TGTGCCAGCCCCTTCCGGGGCTATGGCTACACCTTC.

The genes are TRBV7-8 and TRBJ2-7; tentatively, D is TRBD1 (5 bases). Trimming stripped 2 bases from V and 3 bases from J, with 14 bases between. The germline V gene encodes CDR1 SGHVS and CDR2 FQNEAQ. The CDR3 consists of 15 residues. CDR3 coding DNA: TGTGCCAGCAGCTTAAACTCAGGGCCCAACTACGAGCAGTACTTC. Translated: CASSLNSGPNYEQYF.

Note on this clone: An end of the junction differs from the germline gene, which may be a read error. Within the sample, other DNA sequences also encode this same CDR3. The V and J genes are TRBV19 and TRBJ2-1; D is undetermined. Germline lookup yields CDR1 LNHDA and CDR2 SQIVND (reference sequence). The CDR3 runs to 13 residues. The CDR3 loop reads CASSFQIYNEQFF. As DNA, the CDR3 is TGTGCCAGTAGTTTCCAGATTTACAATGAACAGTTCTTC. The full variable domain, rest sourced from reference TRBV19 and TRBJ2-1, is DGGITQSPKYLFRKEGQNVTLSCEQNLNHDAMYWYRQDPGQGLRLIYYSQIVNDFQKGDIAEGYSVSREKKESFPLTVTSAQKNPTAFYLCASSFQIYNEQFFGPGTRLTVL.

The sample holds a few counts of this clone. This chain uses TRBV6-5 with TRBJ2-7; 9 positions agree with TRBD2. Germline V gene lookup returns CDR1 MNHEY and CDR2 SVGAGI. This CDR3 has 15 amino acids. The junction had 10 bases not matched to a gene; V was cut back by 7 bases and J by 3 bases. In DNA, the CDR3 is TGTGCCAGCAACAGGGCGGGACTAGCCCTCTACGAGCAGTACTTC. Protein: CASNRAGLALYEQYF.

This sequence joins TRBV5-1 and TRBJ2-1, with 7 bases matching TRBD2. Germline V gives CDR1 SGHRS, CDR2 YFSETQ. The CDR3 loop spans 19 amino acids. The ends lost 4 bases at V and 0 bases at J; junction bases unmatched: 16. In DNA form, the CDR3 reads TGCGCCAGCAGCCCGAGGGTGGGCCTGGGCGGGAGCTCCTACAATGAGCAGTTCTTC. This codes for CASSPRVGLGGSSYNEQFF.

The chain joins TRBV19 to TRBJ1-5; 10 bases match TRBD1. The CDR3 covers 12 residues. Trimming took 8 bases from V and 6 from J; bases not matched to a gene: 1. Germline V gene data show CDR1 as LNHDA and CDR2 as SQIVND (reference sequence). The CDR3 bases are TGTGCCAGTGGACAGGGGGGTCAGCCCCAGCATTTT. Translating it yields CASGQGGQPQHF.

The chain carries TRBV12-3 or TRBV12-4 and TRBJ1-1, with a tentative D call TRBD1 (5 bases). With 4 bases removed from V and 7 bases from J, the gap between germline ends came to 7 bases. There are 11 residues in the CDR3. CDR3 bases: TGTGCCAGCAGTTGGGGACTTGAAGCTTTCTTT. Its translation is CASSWGLEAFF.

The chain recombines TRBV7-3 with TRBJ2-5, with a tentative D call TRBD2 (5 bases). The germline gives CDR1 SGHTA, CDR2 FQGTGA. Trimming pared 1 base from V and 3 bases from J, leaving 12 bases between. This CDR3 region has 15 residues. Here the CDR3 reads CASSLNGLGEETQYF. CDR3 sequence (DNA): TGTGCCAGCAGCTTAAACGGGTTGGGAGAAGAGACCCAGTACTTC.

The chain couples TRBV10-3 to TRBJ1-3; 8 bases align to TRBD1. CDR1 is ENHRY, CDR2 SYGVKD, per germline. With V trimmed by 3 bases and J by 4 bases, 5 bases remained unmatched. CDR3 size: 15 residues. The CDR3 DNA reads TGTGCCATCAGTGACGGACAGGGCGGAGGAAACACCATATATTTT. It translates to CAISDGQGGGNTIYF.

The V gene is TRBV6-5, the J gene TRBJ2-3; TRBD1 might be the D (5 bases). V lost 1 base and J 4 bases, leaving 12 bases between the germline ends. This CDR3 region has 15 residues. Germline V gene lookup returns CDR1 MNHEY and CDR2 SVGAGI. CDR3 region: CASSYYGATPDTQYF. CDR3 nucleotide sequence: TGTGCCAGCAGTTACTATGGGGCAACACCAGATACGCAGTATTTT.